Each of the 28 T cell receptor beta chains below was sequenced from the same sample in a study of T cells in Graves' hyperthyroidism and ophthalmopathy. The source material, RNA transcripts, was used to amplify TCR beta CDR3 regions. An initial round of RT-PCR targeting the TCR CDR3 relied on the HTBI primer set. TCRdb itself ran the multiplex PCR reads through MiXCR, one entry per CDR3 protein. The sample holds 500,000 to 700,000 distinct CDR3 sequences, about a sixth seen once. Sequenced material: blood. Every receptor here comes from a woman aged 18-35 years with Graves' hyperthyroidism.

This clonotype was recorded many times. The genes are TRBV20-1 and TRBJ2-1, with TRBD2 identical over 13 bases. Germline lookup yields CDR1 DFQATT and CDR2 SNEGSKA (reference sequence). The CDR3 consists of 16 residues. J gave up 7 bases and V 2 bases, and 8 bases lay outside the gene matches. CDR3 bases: TGCAGTGCTAGACCTTGGACTAGCGGGAGTTGGAATGAGCAGTTCTTC. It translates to CSARPWTSGSWNEQFF.

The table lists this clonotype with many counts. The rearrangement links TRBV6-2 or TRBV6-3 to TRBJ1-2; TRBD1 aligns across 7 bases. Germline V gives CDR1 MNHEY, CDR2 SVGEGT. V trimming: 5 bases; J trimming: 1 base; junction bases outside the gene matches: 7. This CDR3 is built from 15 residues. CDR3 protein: CASSTGQAGNYGYTF. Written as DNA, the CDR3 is TGTGCCAGCAGTACTGGACAGGCCGGTAACTATGGCTACACCTTC.

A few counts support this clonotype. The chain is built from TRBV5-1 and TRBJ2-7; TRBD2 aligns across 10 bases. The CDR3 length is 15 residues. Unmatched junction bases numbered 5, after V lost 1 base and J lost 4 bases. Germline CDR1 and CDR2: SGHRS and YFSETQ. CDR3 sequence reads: CASSLTGLASYEQYF. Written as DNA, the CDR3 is TGCGCCAGCAGCTTGACGGGACTAGCGAGTTACGAGCAGTACTTC.

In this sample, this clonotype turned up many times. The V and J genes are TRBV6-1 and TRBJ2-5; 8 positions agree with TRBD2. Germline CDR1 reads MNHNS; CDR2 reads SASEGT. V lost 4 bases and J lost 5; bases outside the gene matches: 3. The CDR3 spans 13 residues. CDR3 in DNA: TGTGCCAGCAGTGCTCGCGGGAGGGAGACCCAGTACTTC. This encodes CASSARGRETQYF.

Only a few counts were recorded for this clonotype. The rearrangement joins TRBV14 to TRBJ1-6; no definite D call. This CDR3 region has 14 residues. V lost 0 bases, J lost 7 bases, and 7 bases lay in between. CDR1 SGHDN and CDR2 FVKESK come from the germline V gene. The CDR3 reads CASSQEAKNSPLHF. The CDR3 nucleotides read TGTGCCAGCAGCCAAGAGGCCAAGAATTCACCCCTCCACTTT.

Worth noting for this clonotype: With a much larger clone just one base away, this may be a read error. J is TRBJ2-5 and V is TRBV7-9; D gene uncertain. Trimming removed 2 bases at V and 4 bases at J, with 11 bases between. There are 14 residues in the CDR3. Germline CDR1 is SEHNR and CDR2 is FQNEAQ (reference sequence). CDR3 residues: CASSLQTSRETQYF. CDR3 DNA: TGTGCCAGCAGCTTACAGACATCCCGAGAGACCCAGTACTTC.

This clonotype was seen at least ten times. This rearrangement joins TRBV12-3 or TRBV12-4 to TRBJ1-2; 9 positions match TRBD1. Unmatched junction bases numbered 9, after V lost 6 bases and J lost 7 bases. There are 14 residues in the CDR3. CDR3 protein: CASSAGTGRGGYTF. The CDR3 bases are TGTGCCAGCAGCGCCGGGACAGGGAGGGGTGGCTACACCTTC.

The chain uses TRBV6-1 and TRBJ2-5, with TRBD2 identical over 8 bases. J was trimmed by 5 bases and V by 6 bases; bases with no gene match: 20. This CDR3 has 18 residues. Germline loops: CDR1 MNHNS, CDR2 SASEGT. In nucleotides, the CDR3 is TGTGCCAGCAGCAAAAGACCTCCATCCGGGACTAGGATTGAGACCCAGTACTTC. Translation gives CASSKRPPSGTRIETQYF.

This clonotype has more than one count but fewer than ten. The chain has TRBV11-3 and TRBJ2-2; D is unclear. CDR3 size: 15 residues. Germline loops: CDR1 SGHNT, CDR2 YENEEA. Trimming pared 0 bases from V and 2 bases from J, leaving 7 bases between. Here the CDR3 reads CASSLESSNTGELFF. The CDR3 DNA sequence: TGTGCCAGCAGCTTAGAGAGCAGCAACACCGGGGAGCTGTTTTTT. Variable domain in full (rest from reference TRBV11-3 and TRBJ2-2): EAGVVQSPRYKIIEKKQPVAFWCNPISGHNTLYWYLQNLGQGPELLIRYENEEAVDDSQLPKDRFSAERLKGVDSTLKIQPAELGDSAVYLCASSLESSNTGELFFGEGSRLTVL.

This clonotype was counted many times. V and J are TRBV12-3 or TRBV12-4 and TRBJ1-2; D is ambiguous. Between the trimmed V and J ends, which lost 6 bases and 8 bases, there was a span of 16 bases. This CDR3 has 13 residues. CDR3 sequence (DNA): TGTGCCAGCAGCCCGTTGGGTCTGGGAGGCTACACCTTC. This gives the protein CASSPLGLGGYTF.

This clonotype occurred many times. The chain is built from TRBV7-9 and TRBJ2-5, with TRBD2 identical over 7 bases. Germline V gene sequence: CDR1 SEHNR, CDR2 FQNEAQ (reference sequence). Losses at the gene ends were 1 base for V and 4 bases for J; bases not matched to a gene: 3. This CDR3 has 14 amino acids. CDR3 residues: CASSLGSGGETQYF. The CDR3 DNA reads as TGTGCCAGCAGCTTAGGGTCGGGAGGAGAGACCCAGTACTTC.

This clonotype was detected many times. As DNA, the CDR3 is TGTGCCAGCAGGGGAGCGGGAGGGCCATGGTCCTACGAGCAGTACTTC. Translated, it gives CASRGAGGPWSYEQYF. J is TRBJ2-7 and V is TRBV28; 10 positions agree with TRBD2. The ends lost 6 bases at V and 1 base at J; junction bases unmatched: 9. Germline assignment: CDR1 MDHEN and CDR2 SYDVKM. There are 16 residues in the CDR3.

The CDR3 reads CASSQVRTGGGEQYF. The CDR3 region has the DNA TGTGCCAGCAGCCAAGTTAGGACAGGGGGAGGCGAGCAGTACTTC. The chain couples TRBV3-1 to TRBJ2-7; 10 nucleotides agree with TRBD1. The germline CDR1 and CDR2 sequences are LGHDT and YNNKEL (reference sequence). The J segment lost 6 bases and the V segment lost 1 base, leaving 6 bases of the junction unmatched. The CDR3 totals 15 residues.

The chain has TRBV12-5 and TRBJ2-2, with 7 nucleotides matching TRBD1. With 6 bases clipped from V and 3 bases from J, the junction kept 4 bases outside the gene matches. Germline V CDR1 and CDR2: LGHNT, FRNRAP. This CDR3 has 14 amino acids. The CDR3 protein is CASGTGQYTGELFF. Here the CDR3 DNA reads TGTGCTAGTGGGACGGGACAGTACACCGGGGAGCTGTTTTTT.

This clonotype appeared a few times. The CDR3 bases are TGTGCCAGCAGCTTATTTTTGGTGGGTTCCGGGAGAGGGGGTAATGAGCAGTTCTTC. This translates into CASSLFLVGSGRGGNEQFF. The V and J genes are TRBV7-8 and TRBJ2-1, with D perhaps being TRBD1 or TRBD2 (6 bases each). Looked up from germline, CDR1 is SGHVS and CDR2 is FQNEAQ. The CDR3 totals 19 residues. V lost 2 bases and J 7 bases, leaving 27 bases between the germline ends.

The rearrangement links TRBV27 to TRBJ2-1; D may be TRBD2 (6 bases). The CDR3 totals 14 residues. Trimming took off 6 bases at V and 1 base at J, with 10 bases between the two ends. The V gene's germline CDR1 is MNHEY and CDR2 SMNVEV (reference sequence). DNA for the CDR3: TGTGCCAGCAGCGGGACTCCATCCTACAATGAGCAGTTCTTC. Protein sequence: CASSGTPSYNEQFF.

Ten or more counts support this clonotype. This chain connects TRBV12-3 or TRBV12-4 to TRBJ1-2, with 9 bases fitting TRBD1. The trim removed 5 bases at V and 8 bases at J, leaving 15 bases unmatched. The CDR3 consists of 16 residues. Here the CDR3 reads CASSIKETGGARGYTF. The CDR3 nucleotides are TGTGCCAGCAGTATTAAAGAAACAGGGGGCGCGAGGGGCTACACCTTC.

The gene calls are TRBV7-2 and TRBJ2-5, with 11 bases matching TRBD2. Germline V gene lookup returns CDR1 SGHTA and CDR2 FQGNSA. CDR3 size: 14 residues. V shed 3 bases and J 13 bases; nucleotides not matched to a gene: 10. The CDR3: CASSLGLAGGPPYF. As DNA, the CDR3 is TGTGCCAGCAGCTTGGGATTAGCGGGAGGGCCCCCGTACTTC.

The CDR3 nucleotides are TGTGCCAGCAGTTCTACAGGGGGCTCGACAACTAATGAAAAACTGTTTTTT. As protein: CASSSTGGSTTNEKLFF. This rearrangement joins TRBV28 to TRBJ1-4; the match to TRBD1 covers 9 bases. V trimming: 4 bases; J trimming: 0 bases; junction bases outside the gene matches: 6. Germline V gene data show CDR1 as MDHEN and CDR2 as SYDVKM. There are 17 residues in the CDR3.

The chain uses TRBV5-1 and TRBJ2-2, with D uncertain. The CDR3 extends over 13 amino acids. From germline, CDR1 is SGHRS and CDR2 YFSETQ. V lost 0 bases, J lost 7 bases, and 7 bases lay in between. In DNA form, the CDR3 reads TGCGCCAGCAGCTTGGAAAGGGTCGGGGAGCTGTTTTTT. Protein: CASSLERVGELFF.

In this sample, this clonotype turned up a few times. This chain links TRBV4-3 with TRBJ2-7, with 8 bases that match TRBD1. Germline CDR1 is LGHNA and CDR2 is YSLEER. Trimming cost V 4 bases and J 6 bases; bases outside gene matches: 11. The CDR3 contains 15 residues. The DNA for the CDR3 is TGCGCCAGCAGCCCCCTCGGTTTGGGGACAGGCGAGCAGTACTTC. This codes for CASSPLGLGTGEQYF.

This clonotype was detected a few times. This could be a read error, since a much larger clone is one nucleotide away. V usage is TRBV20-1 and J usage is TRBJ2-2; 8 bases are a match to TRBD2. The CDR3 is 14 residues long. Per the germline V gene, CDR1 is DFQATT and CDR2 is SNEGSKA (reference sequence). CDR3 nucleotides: TGCGGTGCTAGATCAGCGGGAGATGTCGGGGAGCTGTTTTTT. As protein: CGARSAGDVGELFF.

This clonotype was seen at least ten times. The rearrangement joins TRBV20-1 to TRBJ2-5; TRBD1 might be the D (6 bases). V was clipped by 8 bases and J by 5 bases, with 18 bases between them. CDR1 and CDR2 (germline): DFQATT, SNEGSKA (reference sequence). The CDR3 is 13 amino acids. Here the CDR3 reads CSPTRGQGETQYF. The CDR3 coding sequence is TGCAGTCCTACCCGCGGCCAGGGGGAGACCCAGTACTTC.

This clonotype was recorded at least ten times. The CDR3 here is CATHGPGGQGAYEQYF. Written as DNA, the CDR3 is TGTGCCACCCATGGCCCCGGGGGACAGGGGGCTTACGAGCAGTACTTC. The V call is TRBV12-3 or TRBV12-4, the J call TRBJ2-7; 12 bases align to TRBD1. The CDR3 is made up of 16 amino acids. With V trimmed by 10 bases and J by 4 bases, 14 bases remained unmatched.

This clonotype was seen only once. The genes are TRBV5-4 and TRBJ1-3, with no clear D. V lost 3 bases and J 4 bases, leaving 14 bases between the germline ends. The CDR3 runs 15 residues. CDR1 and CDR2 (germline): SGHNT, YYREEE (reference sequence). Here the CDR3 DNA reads TGTGCCAGCAGCTCCCGCCCCCTGGGGGGAAACACCATATATTTT. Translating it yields CASSSRPLGGNTIYF.

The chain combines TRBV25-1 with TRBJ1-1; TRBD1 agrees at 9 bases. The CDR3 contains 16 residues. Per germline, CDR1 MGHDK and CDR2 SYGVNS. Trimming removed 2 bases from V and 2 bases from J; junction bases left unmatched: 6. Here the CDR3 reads CASSEAGQGPNTEAFF. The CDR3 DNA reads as TGTGCCAGCAGTGAAGCCGGACAGGGGCCTAACACTGAAGCTTTCTTT.

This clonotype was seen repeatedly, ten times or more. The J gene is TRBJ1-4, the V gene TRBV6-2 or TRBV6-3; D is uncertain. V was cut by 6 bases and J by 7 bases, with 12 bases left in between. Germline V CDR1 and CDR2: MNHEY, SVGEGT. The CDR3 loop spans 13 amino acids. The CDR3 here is CASSRIQAEKLFF. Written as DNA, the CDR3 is TGTGCCAGCAGCCGGATCCAGGCTGAAAAACTGTTTTTT.

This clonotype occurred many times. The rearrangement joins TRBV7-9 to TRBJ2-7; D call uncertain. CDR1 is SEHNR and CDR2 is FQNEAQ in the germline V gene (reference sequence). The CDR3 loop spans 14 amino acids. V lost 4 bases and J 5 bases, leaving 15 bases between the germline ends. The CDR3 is CASSSPRLIHEQYF. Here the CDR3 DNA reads TGTGCCAGCAGCTCCCCGCGCCTCATTCACGAGCAGTACTTC. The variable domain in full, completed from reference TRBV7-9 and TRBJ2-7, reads DTGVSQNPRHKITKRGQNVTFRCDPISEHNRLYWYRQTLGQGPEFLTYFQNEAQLEKSRLLSDRFSAERPKGSFSTLEIQRTEQGDSAMYLCASSSPRLIHEQYFGPGTRLTVT.